A selection of T cell receptor beta chains follows, all from one sample in a study of T cell responses to AZD1222 COVID-19 vaccine. Produced via immunoSEQ multiplex PCR; TCRdb's table is partial and in-frame only. The sample gives some 190,000 clones, about 91% of which show up once; around 8% is in the top ten. Sequenced material: peripheral blood, taken on day 0 of AZD1222 vaccination. All receptors come from an adult in good health. The CDR3 runs from the conserved cysteine through the conserved F or W. The order of the fields is D gene, J gene, V gene, clone size, CDR3 protein, CDR3 DNA. The D gene is left open where the match is weak. The listing skips clone size in some rows; elsewhere it reads once, few, many or a size class.

>-|TRBJ1-2|TRBV6-4|once
CASSDEGWGGYTF
TGTGCCAGCAGTGACGAGGGATGGGGTGGCTACACCTTC
>-|TRBJ2-2|TRBV9|-
CASSVAVGGGTGELFF
TGTGCCAGCAGCGTAGCTGTCGGGGGTGGCACCGGGGAGCTGTTTTTT
>TRBD1|TRBJ1-2|TRBV5-4|-
CASSGPGTAYGYTF
TGTGCCAGCAGCGGCCCGGGGACAGCCTATGGCTACACCTTC
>-|TRBJ1-1|TRBV9|-
CASSVAGQADTEAFF
TGTGCCAGCAGCGTAGCTGGCCAGGCAGACACTGAAGCTTTCTTT
>-|TRBJ1-2|TRBV5-1|-
CASSRGRAVESDGYTF
TGCGCCAGCAGCCGGGGACGGGCCGTCGAGAGCGATGGCTACACCTTC
>-|TRBJ1-3|TRBV4-2|-
CASSQERFSGNTIYF
TGTGCCAGCAGCCAGGAGAGGTTCTCTGGAAACACCATATATTTT
>-|TRBJ2-5|TRBV6-6|-
CASSYMEGETQYF
TGTGCCAGCAGTTACATGGAGGGGGAGACCCAGTACTTC
>-|TRBJ1-1|TRBV3-1/TRBV3-2|-
CASSPRRMNTEAFF
TGTGCCAGCAGCCCAAGGAGAATGAACACTGAAGCTTTCTTT
>-|TRBJ1-1|TRBV27|-
CASSYSSDPNTEAFF
TGTGCCAGCAGTTACTCGTCGGACCCGAACACTGAAGCTTTCTTT
>-|TRBJ2-2|TRBV7-2|-
CASGVSENTGELFF
TGTGCCAGTGGGGTTTCAGAAAACACCGGGGAGCTGTTTTTT
>-|TRBJ2-2|TRBV3-1/TRBV3-2|-
CASSQVPGTGELFF
TGTGCCAGCAGCCAAGTCCCTGGGACCGGGGAGCTGTTTTTT
>-|TRBJ1-6|TRBV25-1|-
CASSGLQGNSPLHF
TGTGCCAGCAGTGGCCTACAGGGCAATTCACCCCTCCACTTT
>TRBD1|TRBJ2-5|TRBV6-2/TRBV6-3|-
CASRYRGPRETQYF
TGTGCCAGCAGATACAGGGGACCTCGAGAGACCCAGTACTTC
>-|TRBJ1-1|TRBV6-5|once
CASSYRQGGTEAFF
TGTGCCAGCAGTTACAGGCAGGGCGGCACTGAAGCTTTCTTT
>-|TRBJ1-5|TRBV3-1/TRBV3-2|-
CASSQQGYNQPQHF
TGTGCCAGCAGCCAACAGGGGTACAATCAGCCCCAGCATTTT
>TRBD1|TRBJ2-7|TRBV5-1|-
CASSLKGQGDREQYF
TGCGCCAGCAGCTTGAAGGGACAGGGAGACCGCGAGCAGTACTTC
>-|TRBJ2-7|TRBV7-7|many
CASSTRLGNEQYF
TGTGCCAGCAGCACCCGTCTGGGGAACGAGCAGTACTTC
>-|TRBJ2-3|TRBV7-8|once
CASSLGFGSTDTQYF
TGTGCCAGCAGCTTAGGGTTCGGGAGCACAGATACGCAGTATTTT
>-|TRBJ1-2|TRBV7-2|-
CASSIDSYGYTF
TGTGCCAGCAGCATAGACAGCTATGGCTACACCTTC
>-|TRBJ1-6|TRBV27|-
CASSNPRGVTSPLHF
TGTGCCAGCAGTAATCCGAGGGGGGTTACTTCACCCCTCCACTTT
>TRBD1|TRBJ1-1|TRBV14|-
CATRGGEAFF
TGTGCCACCAGGGGGGGTGAAGCTTTCTTT
>TRBD2|TRBJ2-5|TRBV9|once
CASSARTSGGAYQETQYF
TGTGCCAGCAGCGCCCGGACTAGCGGGGGGGCGTACCAAGAGACCCAGTACTTC
>TRBD2|TRBJ2-3|TRBV3-1/TRBV3-2|-
CASSHTRGGSADTQYF
TGTGCCAGCAGCCACACCCGGGGGGGATCGGCAGATACGCAGTATTTT
>-|TRBJ2-7|TRBV6-5|-
CASSYSRRGDSEQYF
TGTGCCAGCAGTTACTCGCGTCGAGGGGATAGCGAGCAGTACTTC
>-|TRBJ2-7|TRBV28|-
CASSPGSSYEQYF
TGTGCCAGCAGTCCGGGGAGTTCCTACGAGCAGTACTTC
>-|TRBJ1-2|TRBV29-1|-
CSALQERVYGYTF
TGCAGCGCTCTACAGGAACGGGTCTATGGCTACACCTTC
>-|TRBJ2-4|TRBV19|-
CASSMFPRAVVQYF
TGTGCCAGTAGTATGTTCCCTCGGGCGGTGGTTCAGTACTTC
>-|TRBJ1-1|TRBV5-1|-
CASSLAAGLNTEAFF
TGCGCCAGCAGCTTGGCCGCGGGGCTGAACACTGAAGCTTTCTTT
>-|TRBJ1-2|TRBV7-9|-
CASSGRGPYGYTF
TGTGCCAGCAGCGGCCGGGGGCCCTATGGCTACACCTTC
>TRBD1|TRBJ2-5|TRBV7-9|medium-sized
CASSPGTVSWKETQYF
TGTGCCAGCAGCCCCGGGACAGTCTCTTGGAAAGAGACCCAGTACTTC
>-|TRBJ2-1|TRBV4-2|medium-sized
CASSQEGPGDPYNEQFF
TGTGCCAGCAGCCAAGAGGGTCCAGGGGACCCCTACAATGAGCAGTTCTTC
>-|TRBJ2-7|TRBV5-1|-
CASSLRLTGRTYEQYF
TGCGCCAGCAGCTTGAGGTTGACAGGAAGAACCTACGAGCAGTACTTC
>TRBD1|TRBJ1-1|TRBV10-3|-
CAISSTGADTEAFF
TGTGCCATCAGTTCCACAGGGGCGGACACTGAAGCTTTCTTT
>-|TRBJ1-3|TRBV6-5|-
CASNRGTGNTIYF
TGTGCCAGCAATAGAGGGACTGGAAACACCATATATTTT
>TRBD1|TRBJ1-4|TRBV3-1/TRBV3-2|-
CASSQGPRGRQEKLFF
TGTGCCAGCAGCCAAGGGCCCAGGGGGCGACAGGAAAAACTGTTTTTT
>-|TRBJ1-1|TRBV10-3|once
CAISPRAGSDTEAFF
TGTGCCATCTCTCCGCGGGCAGGGTCGGACACTGAAGCTTTCTTT
>-|TRBJ2-2|TRBV7-9|-
CASSSTEESGELFF
TGTGCCAGCAGCTCTACGGAGGAAAGCGGGGAGCTGTTTTTT
>TRBD1|TRBJ1-1|TRBV7-9|-
CASSNRGQGDTEAFF
TGTGCCAGCAGTAATAGGGGACAGGGGGACACTGAAGCTTTCTTT
>-|TRBJ1-1|TRBV7-2|few
CASSSTLNTEAFF
TGTGCCAGCAGCTCCACCTTGAACACTGAAGCTTTCTTT
>TRBD2|TRBJ2-5|TRBV11-2|once
CASSLGRAGGFQETQYF
TGTGCCAGCAGCTTAGGAAGAGCGGGGGGTTTTCAAGAGACCCAGTACTTC
>-|TRBJ1-4|TRBV4-1|-
CASSQDMTPNEKLFF
TGCGCCAGCAGCCAAGATATGACCCCCAATGAAAAACTGTTTTTT
>-|TRBJ2-7|TRBV29-1|once
CSVHGLLGTSYEQYF
TGCAGCGTCCACGGACTACTAGGGACCTCCTACGAGCAGTACTTC
>-|TRBJ2-7|TRBV6-5|-
CASSYREEQYF
TGTGCCAGCAGTTACCGGGAGGAGCAGTACTTC
>-|TRBJ1-1|TRBV6-2/TRBV6-3|-
CASSYSGANTEAFF
TGTGCCAGCAGTTACTCCGGGGCAAACACTGAAGCTTTCTTT
>-|TRBJ2-3|TRBV29-1|-
CSVDNTDTQYF
TGCAGCGTTGATAACACAGATACGCAGTATTTT
>TRBD1|TRBJ2-7|TRBV28|-
CASNTDRQGDYEQYF
TGTGCCAGCAATACCGACCGACAGGGAGACTACGAGCAGTACTTC
>-|TRBJ1-6|TRBV7-9|once
CASSLAPVGTRGSPLHF
TGTGCCAGCAGCTTAGCCCCGGTGGGGACAAGGGGTTCACCCCTCCACTTT
>-|TRBJ1-1|TRBV6-1|-
CASSEATLGAEAFF
TGTGCCAGCAGTGAAGCAACATTGGGGGCTGAAGCTTTCTTT
>-|TRBJ2-5|TRBV4-1|-
CAVGGHGETQYF
TGCGCGGTAGGGGGGCATGGGGAGACCCAGTACTTC
>-|TRBJ1-2|TRBV28|once
CASSPGGPGHNGYTF
TGTGCCAGCAGTCCGGGGGGGCCGGGCCACAATGGCTACACCTTC
>-|TRBJ1-5|TRBV15|-
CATIGDYSNQPQHF
TGTGCCACCATCGGGGATTATAGCAATCAGCCCCAGCATTTT
>-|TRBJ2-1|TRBV11-2|-
CASSLDVGGSSEEFF
TGTGCCAGCAGCTTAGATGTTGGTGGTAGTAGCGAGGAGTTCTTC
>-|TRBJ2-7|TRBV7-9|-
CASSSPLAKGYEQYF
TGTGCCAGCAGCTCCCCCCTAGCGAAGGGGTATGAGCAGTACTTC
>-|TRBJ2-3|TRBV6-5|-
CASSYSGGRADTQYF
TGTGCCAGCAGTTACTCGGGGGGACGGGCAGATACGCAGTATTTT
>-|TRBJ2-3|TRBV21-1|few
CASSKGGRVPDSTDTQYF
TGTGCCAGCAGCAAGGGGGGTCGGGTCCCCGACAGCACAGATACGCAGTATTTT
>-|TRBJ1-1|TRBV5-1|-
CASSLAGQPPAEAFF
TGCGCCAGCAGCTTGGCCGGACAGCCACCCGCTGAAGCTTTCTTT
>-|TRBJ1-4|TRBV2|-
CASSETGVEEKLFF
TGTGCCAGCAGTGAAACGGGAGTAGAGGAAAAACTGTTTTTT
>-|TRBJ1-3|TRBV4-2|-
CASSQEFGNTIYF
TGTGCCAGCAGCCAAGAATTCGGAAACACCATATATTTT
>-|TRBJ1-1|TRBV10-2|-
CASSEGGTEAFF
TGCGCCAGCAGTGAGGGAGGCACTGAAGCTTTCTTT